This TCR beta chain is from a study of blood T cell repertoires in COVID-19. For the study at large: The study drew acute and convalescent COVID-19 samples from the United States, Italy and Spain. T cells, B-cell-depleted T cells, or PBMCs supplied cDNA or gDNA.

In the source study's methods: How many nucleated cells were present was estimated from reference gene primer amplification. Only in-frame clones appear in the TCRdb table, and some are missing; sequencing was by immunoSEQ multiplex PCR. That table gives V, J and clone size, and the DNA gave D and trimming. The profile shows hundreds of thousands of clones, approximately 88% of them singletons. Trimming removed 6 bases at V and 4 bases at J, with 9 bases between. CDR3 length: 11 amino acids. Germline loops: CDR1 DFQATT, CDR2 SNEGSKA (reference sequence). The sequence derives from a human donor in a cohort sampled during active COVID-19. The chain is built from TRBV20-1 and TRBJ1-2, with a possible D match to TRBD1 (5 bases). The specimen sequenced was peripheral blood. The CDR3 loop reads CSAYDSYGYTF. Here the CDR3 DNA reads TGCAGTGCCTACGACAGCTATGGCTACACCTTC.